The 25 T cell receptor beta chains in this list originate from one sample, sequenced in a study of CD8 T cells in ankylosing spondylitis. In TCRdb, the 5' RACE reads were re-called with MiXCR into one record per CDR3 protein. The table records 100,000 or so distinct CDR3 sequences, 24% of them present only once. The sequenced sample was synovial fluid, either unsorted or a sorted T cell fraction (not recorded which). The receptor source for this set is a male donor with ankylosing spondylitis.

This clonotype was detected only a few times. The rearrangement uses TRBV11-2 and TRBJ2-5, with 8 bases fitting TRBD1. Germline trimming cut 3 bases from V and 5 bases from J; bases unmatched to any gene: 5. There are 14 residues in the CDR3. Germline V lookup: CDR1 SGHAT, CDR2 FQNNGV. The CDR3 here is CASSFSGGAETQYF. In DNA, the CDR3 is TGTGCCAGCAGCTTTTCAGGGGGCGCGGAGACCCAGTACTTC.

There are a few counts of this clonotype. The rearrangement uses TRBV29-1 and TRBJ1-2, with D tentatively TRBD1 (5 bases). The germline V and J ends were trimmed by 4 bases and 4 bases, with 13 bases remaining between them. The germline gives CDR1 SQVTM, CDR2 ANQGSEA. The CDR3 sequence is 13 residues long. For the CDR3, the DNA is TGCAGCGTTGCCCGCGCCAGGGTCTATGGCTACACCTTC. Encoded protein: CSVARARVYGYTF.

The sample holds a few counts of this clonotype. The gene calls are TRBV7-9 and TRBJ2-3; no reliable D call. Germline assignment: CDR1 SEHNR and CDR2 FQNEAQ (reference sequence). This CDR3 comprises 14 residues. V was trimmed by 3 bases and J by 0 bases, leaving 7 bases between them. CDR3 loop: CASSFTVSTDTQYF. Here the CDR3 DNA reads TGTGCCAGCAGCTTTACAGTTAGCACAGATACGCAGTATTTT.

This clonotype is a singleton in its sample. The chain employs TRBV20-1 and TRBJ1-2; the D is unclear. Germline CDR1 and CDR2: DFQATT and SNEGSKA (reference sequence). This CDR3 has 14 amino acids. The V end was cut by 6 bases, the J end by 5 bases, with 19 bases between. CDR3 sequence (DNA): TGCAGTGCGGGGAAGGGCATGGAACAATATGGCTACACCTTC. It yields the protein CSAGKGMEQYGYTF.

This chain links TRBV24-1 with TRBJ2-2; the D is unclear. Deletions cut 1 base from V and 1 base from J, with 6 bases between. CDR1 and CDR2 from the germline V gene are KGHDR and SFDVKD. This CDR3 spans 15 amino acids. In nucleotides, the CDR3 is TGTGCCACCAGTGATTTAGATGGGAACACCGGGGAGCTGTTTTTT. Translated: CATSDLDGNTGELFF.

In this sample, this clonotype turned up a few times. The chain combines TRBV12-3 or TRBV12-4 with TRBJ1-5; TRBD1 matches 10 bases. After removal of 6 bases from V and 3 bases from J, the junction contained 5 bases not matched to a gene. The CDR3 covers 15 residues. As DNA, the CDR3 is TGTGCCAGCAGACTTGACAGGGGGCTCAATCAGCCCCAGCATTTT. It yields the protein CASRLDRGLNQPQHF.

The chain employs TRBV11-2 and TRBJ2-7, with 15 bases fitting TRBD2. Trimming removed 5 bases from V and 2 bases from J; junction bases left unmatched: 10. The CDR3 has 18 amino acids. The germline gives CDR1 SGHAT, CDR2 FQNNGV. CDR3 DNA sequence: TGTGCCAGCAGCAGGGGGACTAGCGGGAGGACCACCCCCTACGAGCAGTACTTC. Its translation is CASSRGTSGRTTPYEQYF. Together with reference TRBV11-2 and TRBJ2-7, the CDR3 gives the full variable domain: EAGVAQSPRYKIIEKRQSVAFWCNPISGHATLYWYQQILGQGPKLLIQFQNNGVVDDSQLPKDRFSAERLKGVDSTLKIQPAKLEDSAVYLCASSRGTSGRTTPYEQYFGPGTRLTVT.

The chain links TRBV3-1 to TRBJ2-4, with 7 nucleotides matching TRBD1. From germline, CDR1 is LGHDT and CDR2 YNNKEL (reference sequence). The CDR3 totals 15 residues. Germline trimming cut 5 bases from V and 6 bases from J; bases unmatched to any gene: 10. The CDR3 region is CASSEVTPGGNIQYF. CDR3 sequence (DNA): TGTGCCAGCAGCGAAGTGACTCCAGGGGGAAACATTCAGTACTTC.

CDR3 bases: TGCAGTGCTGAAATAAATGCCCCGGGCTCCTACAATGAGCAGTTCTTC. Its translation: CSAEINAPGSYNEQFF. The V and J genes are TRBV20-1 and TRBJ2-1; D uncertain. V lost 5 bases, J lost 0 bases, and 17 bases lay in between. Germline V gene lookup returns CDR1 DFQATT and CDR2 SNEGSKA (reference sequence). This CDR3 has 16 amino acids.

This clonotype was seen a handful of times. This sequence joins TRBV5-1 and TRBJ2-3; 11 nucleotides agree with TRBD2. Germline V lookup: CDR1 SGHRS, CDR2 YFSETQ. This CDR3 comprises 16 residues. J was trimmed by 2 bases and V by 2 bases; bases with no gene match: 4. The CDR3 reads CASSFVAGGITDTQYF. The CDR3 DNA reads as TGCGCCAGCAGCTTCGTAGCGGGAGGGATCACAGATACGCAGTATTTT.

This chain uses TRBV10-3 with TRBJ2-1; maybe TRBD2 (6 bases). The CDR3 length is 16 residues. Trimming removed 11 bases from V and 0 bases from J, with 20 bases in between. Germline loops: CDR1 ENHRY, CDR2 SYGVKD. CDR3 sequence: CASGAGRRGSYNEQFF. CDR3 sequence (DNA): TGTGCCTCCGGCGCGGGACGAAGGGGCTCCTACAATGAGCAGTTCTTC.

The chain recombines TRBV12-3 or TRBV12-4 with TRBJ2-1, with 9 nucleotides matching TRBD1. CDR3 length equals 19 residues. Germline trimming cut 0 bases from V and 8 bases from J; bases unmatched to any gene: 17. The CDR3: CASSLAQDWSNRGLYEQFF. In DNA form, the CDR3 reads TGTGCCAGCAGTTTAGCGCAGGATTGGAGTAACAGGGGGCTGTATGAGCAGTTCTTC.

The sample holds a few counts of this clonotype. The chain carries TRBV20-1 and TRBJ2-2; the D gene is possibly TRBD1 (6 bases). V dropped 5 bases and J dropped 4 bases, with 14 bases sitting between them. CDR1 is DFQATT, CDR2 SNEGSKA, per germline (reference sequence). The CDR3 spans 14 residues. The CDR3 DNA sequence: TGCAGTGCTCGCCCGGGACAAATCACCGGGGAGCTGTTTTTT. Its protein is CSARPGQITGELFF.

The gene calls are TRBV15 and TRBJ1-1; D not certain. The CDR3 contains 13 residues. CDR1 is LNHNV, CDR2 YYDKDF, per germline (reference sequence). Deletions cut 0 bases from V and 7 bases from J, with 9 bases between. This CDR3 reads CATSRDIRREAFF. The DNA of the CDR3 is TGTGCCACCAGCAGAGATATCCGGCGTGAAGCTTTCTTT.

The CDR3 protein is CRADPRVRDTQYF. In nucleotides, the CDR3 is TGCAGAGCTGACCCCCGGGTGAGGGATACGCAGTATTTT. This chain joins TRBV20-1 and TRBJ2-3; D not resolved. CDR1 and CDR2 from the germline V gene are DFQATT and SNEGSKA (reference sequence). The CDR3 spans 13 residues.

This clonotype was recorded a few times. CDR3 DNA: TGCAGTGTGGGCGGGGAAGGCTACAATGAGCAGTTCTTC. Translating it yields CSVGGEGYNEQFF. The chain uses TRBV20-1 and TRBJ2-1; a weak D match, TRBD2 (6 bases). V dropped 7 bases and J dropped 3 bases, with 13 bases sitting between them. Germline loops: CDR1 DFQATT, CDR2 SNEGSKA (reference sequence). The CDR3 is 13 amino acids.

The chain couples TRBV18 to TRBJ1-4, with 8 bases aligning to TRBD1. The CDR3 loop spans 17 amino acids. Trimming cost V 6 bases and J 0 bases; bases outside gene matches: 9. Germline CDR1 KGHSH, CDR2 LQKENI. The CDR3 DNA reads as TGTGCCAGCTCCCCCGGAGACAGGGGTGCAACTAATGAAAAACTGTTTTTT. Amino acids: CASSPGDRGATNEKLFF.

J is TRBJ2-1 and V is TRBV12-3 or TRBV12-4; TRBD2 aligns across 9 bases. V gave up 7 bases and J gave up 7 bases; unmatched junction bases: 11. The CDR3 has 15 amino acids. CDR3 region: CASTASGRPINEQFF. The DNA for the CDR3 is TGTGCCAGCACCGCGAGCGGGAGGCCTATTAATGAGCAGTTCTTC.

This clonotype was counted at least ten times. In DNA, the CDR3 is TGCAGTGCTAGATATAGCGGGAGGGCTTACGAGCAGTACTTC. It is translated as CSARYSGRAYEQYF. The rearrangement uses TRBV20-1 and TRBJ2-7, with TRBD2 matching over 11 bases. The V gene end was trimmed by 2 bases and the J gene end by 4 bases; junction bases not matched to a gene: 4. The CDR3 has 14 residues. Looked up from germline, CDR1 is DFQATT and CDR2 is SNEGSKA (reference sequence).

This rearrangement joins TRBV5-6 to TRBJ1-2, with D possibly TRBD1 on 5 matching bases. Trimming stripped 6 bases from V and 3 bases from J, with 21 bases between. This CDR3 has 16 amino acids. Germline CDR1 and CDR2: SGHDT and YYEEEE. Here the CDR3 reads CASIPGGGTSYYGYTF. CDR3 bases: TGTGCCAGCATCCCCGGGGGGGGAACCTCCTACTATGGCTACACCTTC.

The chain carries TRBV11-2 and TRBJ2-1; TRBD1 matches at 8 bases. The germline V gene has CDR1 SGHAT and CDR2 FQNNGV. The CDR3 loop spans 15 amino acids. J gave up 2 bases and V 3 bases, and 3 bases lay outside the gene matches. CDR3 sequence reads: CASSFRGPTYNEQFF. The DNA of the CDR3 is TGTGCCAGCAGCTTCAGGGGGCCTACCTACAATGAGCAGTTCTTC.

The chain employs TRBV20-1 and TRBJ2-2; D might be TRBD2 (5 bases). Trimming cost V 6 bases and J 6 bases, with 11 bases left between them. The CDR3 is 12 amino acids. CDR1 DFQATT and CDR2 SNEGSKA come from the germline V gene (reference sequence). CDR3 nucleotides: TGCAGTGCGCGCCCGGGGTCCGGGGAGCTGTTTTTT. This sequence encodes CSARPGSGELFF.

This clonotype was seen only a few times. This chain links TRBV24-1 with TRBJ2-1; TRBD1 aligns across 10 bases. The CDR3 extends over 17 amino acids. Germline V gene sequence: CDR1 KGHDR, CDR2 SFDVKD. The V and J ends lost 3 bases and 1 base, in that order; junction bases with no gene match: 5. CDR3 protein: CATSDGDRGLSYNEQFF. As DNA, the CDR3 is TGTGCCACCAGTGATGGGGACAGGGGCCTTTCCTACAATGAGCAGTTCTTC.

The sample holds many counts of this clonotype. The V call is TRBV7-2, the J call TRBJ2-3; TRBD2 is a possible D gene (5 bases). V was pared by 1 base and J by 2 bases, with 7 bases between. Germline-derived CDR1 and CDR2 are SGHTA and FQGNSA. The CDR3 has 14 residues. CDR3 sequence (DNA): TGTGCCAGCAGCTTAGGAGGGCCCACAGATACGCAGTATTTT. Residues: CASSLGGPTDTQYF.

V is TRBV5-1 and J is TRBJ2-1; 11 bases agree with TRBD1. The CDR3 spans 13 residues. Germline V gives CDR1 SGHRS, CDR2 YFSETQ. After removal of 4 bases from V and 10 bases from J, the junction contained 4 bases not matched to a gene. CDR3 bases: TGCGCCAGCAGCCGGGGACAGGGGGACGAGCAGTTCTTC. Protein: CASSRGQGDEQFF.